Following are 2 T cell receptor beta chains from one sample sequenced in a study of PD-1 blockade in classical Hodgkin lymphoma. There was relapse after autologous stem cell transplantation in every patient, and there was variation in brentuximab vedotin exposure. Libraries were prepared by immunoSEQ multiplex PCR; TCRdb keeps only in-frame clonotypes and omits some of them. The repertoire holds approximately 99,000 clones, with about four fifths as singletons. The material sequenced was peripheral blood mononuclear cells (PBMCs), taken before the second cycle of nivolumab. These receptors were taken from a human donor with classical Hodgkin lymphoma.

This clone was picked up many times. The chain carries TRBV19 and TRBJ2-7, with TRBD2 identical over 12 bases. Germline CDR1 and CDR2: LNHDA and SQIVND (reference sequence). With V trimmed by 6 bases and J by 3 bases, 3 bases remained unmatched. The CDR3 loop spans 14 amino acids. CDR3 sequence: CASSPGLAGYEQYF. The CDR3 DNA sequence: TGTGCCAGTAGCCCGGGACTAGCGGGCTACGAGCAGTACTTC. Drawing the rest from reference TRBV19 and TRBJ2-7, the complete variable domain is DGGITQSPKYLFRKEGQNVTLSCEQNLNHDAMYWYRQDPGQGLRLIYYSQIVNDFQKGDIAEGYSVSREKKESFPLTVTSAQKNPTAFYLCASSPGLAGYEQYFGPGTRLTVT.

The chain is built from TRBV19 and TRBJ2-1; the match to TRBD2 covers 7 bases. The junction had 9 bases not matched to a gene; V was cut back by 5 bases and J by 5 bases. CDR3 length: 15 amino acids. Germline CDR1 reads LNHDA; CDR2 reads SQIVND (reference sequence). CDR3 sequence reads: CASSLPPAGNNEQFF. CDR3 coding DNA: TGTGCCAGTAGTCTCCCGCCAGCGGGGAACAATGAGCAGTTCTTC.